The source of this T cell receptor (beta chain) is a study of blood T cell repertoires in COVID-19. Background on the study: From the United States, Italy and Spain came samples of acute and convalescent COVID-19. Sources were T cells, B-cell-depleted T cells, or PBMCs; the material itself was cDNA or gDNA.

Germline V gene data show CDR1 as SGHRS and CDR2 as YFSETQ. V shed 3 bases and J shed 5 bases, with 11 bases lying between them. This CDR3 is built from 13 residues. How the authors handled the data: Amplification of reference gene primers provided the estimated nucleated cell counts. Profiling relied on immunoSEQ multiplex PCR, and the TCRdb table lists in-frame clones only, not all of them. Clone size and the V and J calls come from that table; the DNA yielded D and trimming. The table has about 74,000 clones, about four fifths seen once. This TCR was sampled from a human donor in a cohort sampled during active COVID-19. Source material: peripheral blood. This chain connects TRBV5-1 to TRBJ1-2; D not certain. The CDR3 DNA reads as TGCGCCAGCAGCTCTGCGGGTCTTTATGGCTACACCTTC. This sequence encodes CASSSAGLYGYTF.